A single sample is the source of the 6 T cell receptor beta chains below, sequenced in a study of cytomegalovirus exposure and HLA in healthy donors (dated 2017 in TCRdb). The library was made by the immunoSEQ multiplex PCR assay. In its TCRdb copy, this immuneACCESS table keeps in-frame sequences only and misses some clones. Where compared with another copy, unresolved V genes explain less than half of these, and the others have no known cause. In this sample the table shows about 140,000 clones, about 94% of which occur a single time. The top ten clones comprise about 2% of the sample. Specimen: PBMCs. These receptors were taken from a man aged 18-30 years in good health and CMV-seropositive.

V usage is TRBV29-1 and J usage is TRBJ2-7, with 8 bases identical to TRBD1. V was clipped by 5 bases and J by 0 bases; unmatched bases: 6. Looked up from germline, CDR1 is SQVTM and CDR2 is ANQGSEA. There are 14 residues in the CDR3. The CDR3 spells CSVSGQGGSYEQYF. CDR3 sequence (DNA): TGCAGCGTTAGCGGACAGGGAGGCTCCTACGAGCAGTACTTC.

The chain links TRBV5-1 to TRBJ2-2; TRBD2 agrees at 7 bases. V shed 3 bases, J shed 9 bases, and the junction held 8 bases outside the gene matches. This CDR3 comprises 14 residues. CDR1 SGHRS and CDR2 YFSETQ come from the germline V gene. The DNA for the CDR3 is TGCGCCAGCAGCTCTACCATACTAGCGCGGGAGCTGTTTTTT. Residues: CASSSTILARELFF.

The chain uses TRBV5-5 and TRBJ2-5, with D possibly matching TRBD2 (6 bases). Trimming left V 4 bases short and J 13 bases short, with 14 bases between. Germline-derived CDR1 and CDR2 are SGHKS and YYEKEE (reference sequence). The CDR3 has 11 amino acids. The CDR3 loop reads CASSQEGLGYF. CDR3 nucleotide sequence: TGTGCCAGCAGCCAGGAGGGCCTAGGGTACTTC.

This clone showed up just once. The chain combines TRBV5-1 with TRBJ2-1; 8 positions agree with TRBD1. The CDR3 extends over 14 amino acids. The germline V gene has CDR1 SGHRS and CDR2 YFSETQ. V shed 0 bases, J shed 7 bases, and the junction held 3 bases outside the gene matches. CDR3 residues: CASSLVQGANEQFF. The CDR3 DNA reads as TGCGCCAGCAGCTTGGTGCAGGGGGCTAATGAGCAGTTCTTC.

This chain uses TRBV5-1 with TRBJ2-3; D may be TRBD2 (6 bases). Germline V gene data show CDR1 as SGHRS and CDR2 as YFSETQ. V was pared by 0 bases and J by 0 bases, with 11 bases between. The CDR3 has 16 amino acids. This CDR3 reads CASSLDSGASTDTQYF. The CDR3 DNA follows: TGCGCCAGCAGCTTGGATAGCGGAGCTAGCACAGATACGCAGTATTTT.

The rearrangement joins TRBV28 to TRBJ2-3; TRBD2 agrees at 13 bases. Losses at the gene ends were 1 base for V and 5 bases for J; bases not matched to a gene: 3. This CDR3 is built from 16 residues. Germline loops: CDR1 MDHEN, CDR2 SYDVKM. The CDR3 sequence is CASSLSTSGREDTQYF. The CDR3 nucleotides read TGTGCCAGCAGTTTATCAACTAGCGGGAGGGAAGATACGCAGTATTTT.